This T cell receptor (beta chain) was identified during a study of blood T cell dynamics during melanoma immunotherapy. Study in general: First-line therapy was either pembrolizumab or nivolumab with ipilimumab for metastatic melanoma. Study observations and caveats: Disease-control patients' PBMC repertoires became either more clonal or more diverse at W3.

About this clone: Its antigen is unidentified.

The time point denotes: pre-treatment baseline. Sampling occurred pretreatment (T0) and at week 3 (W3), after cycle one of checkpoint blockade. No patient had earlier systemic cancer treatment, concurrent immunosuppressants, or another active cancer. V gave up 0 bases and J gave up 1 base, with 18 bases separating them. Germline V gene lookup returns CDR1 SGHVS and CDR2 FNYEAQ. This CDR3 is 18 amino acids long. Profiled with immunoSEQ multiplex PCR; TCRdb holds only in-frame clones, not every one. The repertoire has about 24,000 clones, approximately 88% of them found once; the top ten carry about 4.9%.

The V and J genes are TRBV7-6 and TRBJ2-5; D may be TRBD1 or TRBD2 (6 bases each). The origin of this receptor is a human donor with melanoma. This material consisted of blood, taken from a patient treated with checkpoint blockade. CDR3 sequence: CASSLAPTGAGSQETQYF. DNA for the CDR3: TGTGCCAGCAGCTTAGCCCCCACGGGGGCGGGGTCCCAAGAGACCCAGTACTTC.